A single sample gave rise to the 23 T cell receptor beta chains below, sequenced in a study of shared T cell receptors in the human thymus. Only in-frame clones appear in the TCRdb table, and some are missing; sequencing was by immunoSEQ multiplex PCR. Among roughly 550,000 clones listed, 75% to 85% were seen once. This same sample was also taken into another study, of human thymus T cells.

What was sequenced was thymocytes. The receptors were gathered from a boy less than two years old with a congenital heart defect.

The rearrangement links TRBV6-5 to TRBJ2-3, with 16 bases aligning to TRBD2. From germline, CDR1 is MNHEY and CDR2 SVGAGI. J gave up 5 bases and V 5 bases, and 1 base lay outside the gene matches. The CDR3 totals 15 residues. The CDR3 DNA reads as TGTGCCAGCAGTGGGACTAGCGGGAGGGGAGATACGCAGTATTTT. Its translation is CASSGTSGRGDTQYF.

This rearrangement joins TRBV4-3 to TRBJ1-2, with D possibly TRBD1 on 5 matching bases. The CDR3 runs 14 residues. Germline CDR1 LGHNA, CDR2 YSLEER. Trimming left V 3 bases short and J 5 bases short, with 13 bases between. Here the CDR3 DNA reads TGCGCCAGCAGCCAGAAGGGGCGGGGGTATGGCTACACCTTC. Encoded protein: CASSQKGRGYGYTF.

This clone was recorded a few times. The chain combines TRBV5-6 with TRBJ1-4; D not resolved. Trimming removed 4 bases from V and 8 bases from J, with 21 bases in between. Germline values: CDR1 SGHDT, CDR2 YYEEEE. CDR3 length equals 16 residues. CDR3 coding DNA: TGTGCCAGCAGCACAGCGGGTCAGGCAGGTGCGGAAAAACTGTTTTTT. It is translated as CASSTAGQAGAEKLFF. Based on the CDR3 plus reference TRBV5-6 and TRBJ1-4, the full variable domain is DAGVTQSPTHLIKTRGQQVTLRCSPKSGHDTVSWYQQALGQGPQFIFQYYEEEERQRGNFPDRFSGHQFPNYSSELNVNALLLGDSALYLCASSTAGQAGAEKLFFGSGTQLSVL.

This clone occurred once. This chain connects TRBV28 to TRBJ2-7; 9 bases are shared with TRBD1. Trimming at V came to 5 bases and at J to 3 bases, leaving 8 bases not matched to a gene. The CDR3 extends over 15 amino acids. Germline loops: CDR1 MDHEN, CDR2 SYDVKM. This chain's CDR3 is CASSHTGGLGYEQYF. The CDR3 nucleotides are TGTGCCAGCAGTCATACAGGGGGCTTGGGCTACGAGCAGTACTTC.

The V call is TRBV27, the J call TRBJ2-1; 9 bases are shared with TRBD2. The V segment lost 6 bases and the J segment 8 bases; nucleotides outside the gene matches: 11. CDR3 size: 15 residues. Germline CDR1 MNHEY, CDR2 SMNVEV (reference sequence). The CDR3 is CASRPPGLAGDEQFF. In DNA, the CDR3 is TGTGCCAGCAGGCCCCCGGGACTAGCTGGGGATGAGCAGTTCTTC.

The table lists this clone with a few counts. This sequence joins TRBV29-1 and TRBJ1-2; 8 positions match TRBD1. The CDR3 is 14 residues long. Trimming at V came to 6 bases and at J to 8 bases, leaving 14 bases not matched to a gene. The V gene's germline CDR1 is SQVTM and CDR2 ANQGSEA. For the CDR3, the DNA is TGCAGCGTCCATTCGGACAGGGCCCGGGAAGGCTACACCTTC. Translated: CSVHSDRAREGYTF.

The rearrangement uses TRBV5-1 and TRBJ1-1; tentative D call: TRBD1 (6 bases). Germline V gives CDR1 SGHRS, CDR2 YFSETQ. This CDR3 region has 13 residues. V shed 5 bases and J shed 4 bases, with 12 bases lying between them. The CDR3 nucleotides are TGCGCCAGCAGGCAGGGGCGGTCCACTGAAGCTTTCTTT. Its protein is CASRQGRSTEAFF.

This chain uses TRBV5-1 with TRBJ2-1; 9 nucleotides line up with TRBD1. J was trimmed by 7 bases and V by 5 bases; bases with no gene match: 7. Germline values: CDR1 SGHRS, CDR2 YFSETQ. This CDR3 contains 14 residues. CDR3 protein: CASRYHDRGNEQFF. CDR3 nucleotide sequence: TGCGCCAGCAGATATCATGACAGGGGGAATGAGCAGTTCTTC. The variable domain in full, with the rest retrieved from reference TRBV5-1 and TRBJ2-1, is KAGVTQTPRYLIKTRGQQVTLSCSPISGHRSVSWYQQTPGQGLQFLFEYFSETQRNKGNFPGRFSGRQFSNSRSEMNVSTLELGDSALYLCASRYHDRGNEQFFGPGTRLTVL.

The rearrangement links TRBV6-5 to TRBJ2-3; 7 bases line up with TRBD1. Trimming removed 4 bases from V and 1 base from J; junction bases left unmatched: 8. CDR1 is MNHEY, CDR2 SVGAGI, per germline. The CDR3 has 16 amino acids. For the CDR3, the DNA is TGTGCCAGCAGTTCTCAGGGGGTAGTCGGCACAGATACGCAGTATTTT. It codes for CASSSQGVVGTDTQYF.

Note on this clone: The limits of the CDR3 on the DNA are not certain, so only TCRdb's listed CDR3 is given. The rearrangement uses TRBV28 and TRBJ1-3; the tabulated D call, TRBD1, remains unverified against the DNA. Germline lookup yields CDR1 MDHEN and CDR2 SYDVKM. The CDR3 sequence runs 16 residues, both termini included. The CDR3 spells CASSTSTGGSGNTIYF.

The chain links TRBV12-2 to TRBJ2-1; the table's D call, TRBD2, was not checked against the DNA. TRBV12-2 is noted as a pseudogene. CDR3 length: 17 residues. The CDR3 region is CASRLGDSGSSYNEQFF. The CDR3, as DNA: TGTGCAAGTCGCTTAGGGGATAGCGGGAGCTCCTACAATGAGCAGTTCTTC.

This clone has only a few counts. The rearrangement uses TRBV7-2 and TRBJ1-5; 10 bases map to TRBD1. Germline V gene data show CDR1 as SGHTA and CDR2 as FQGNSA. The CDR3 consists of 19 residues. V trimming: 4 bases; J trimming: 0 bases; junction bases outside the gene matches: 12. In DNA, the CDR3 is TGTGCCAGCAGCTCTGGACAGGGGGTGGCCAATGATAGCAATCAGCCCCAGCATTTT. Its translation is CASSSGQGVANDSNQPQHF. Full variable domain (rest looked up from reference TRBV7-2 and TRBJ1-5): GAGVSQSPSNKVTEKGKDVELRCDPISGHTALYWYRQSLGQGLEFLIYFQGNSAPDKSGLPSDRFSAERTGGSVSTLTIQRTQQEDSAVYLCASSSGQGVANDSNQPQHFGDGTRLSIL.

The chain carries TRBV27 and TRBJ2-7; the match to TRBD1 covers 7 bases. Per the germline V gene, CDR1 is MNHEY and CDR2 is SMNVEV (reference sequence). V lost 0 bases to trimming and J lost 4 bases; unmatched junction nucleotides: 3. CDR3 length equals 14 residues. The DNA for the CDR3 is TGTGCCAGCAGTTTATCCGAGGGGGCTTACGAGCAGTACTTC. Its protein product is CASSLSEGAYEQYF.

This chain joins TRBV6-1 and TRBJ1-5, with 8 bases aligning to TRBD1. Trimming at V came to 3 bases and at J to 2 bases, leaving 12 bases not matched to a gene. The germline CDR1 and CDR2 sequences are MNHNS and SASEGT. CDR3 length equals 18 residues. This CDR3 is CASSDPFLQGEGNQPQHF. The CDR3 region has the DNA TGTGCCAGCAGTGACCCCTTCTTACAGGGGGAAGGCAATCAGCCCCAGCATTTT.

This chain links TRBV19 with TRBJ2-1, with D tentatively TRBD2 (5 bases). CDR1 is LNHDA and CDR2 is SQIVND in the germline V gene (reference sequence). V was pared by 3 bases and J by 0 bases, with 9 bases between. This CDR3 region has 15 residues. The CDR3 here is CASSMRVFSYNEQFF. CDR3 DNA: TGTGCCAGTAGTATGCGGGTCTTCTCCTACAATGAGCAGTTCTTC.

The V call is TRBV9, the J call TRBJ2-1, with no clear D. Germline V CDR1 and CDR2: SGDLS, YYNGEE. The CDR3 spans 15 residues. Trimming stripped 0 bases from V and 2 bases from J, with 9 bases between. The CDR3 coding sequence is TGTGCCAGCAGCGTAGTCGGCGGCCCCTACAATGAGCAGTTCTTC. Translation: CASSVVGGPYNEQFF. The full variable domain, its missing parts supplied by reference TRBV9 and TRBJ2-1, is DSGVTQTPKHLITATGQRVTLRCSPRSGDLSVYWYQQSLDQGLQFLIQYYNGEERAKGNILERFSAQQFPDLHSELNLSSLELGDSALYFCASSVVGGPYNEQFFGPGTRLTVL.

J is TRBJ2-5 and V is TRBV7-6; D remains ambiguous. Between the trimmed V and J ends, which lost 5 bases and 2 bases, there was a span of 6 bases. CDR3 length equals 12 residues. Germline CDR1 and CDR2: SGHVS and FNYEAQ. The CDR3 protein is CASSRLQETQYF. CDR3 DNA sequence: TGTGCCAGCAGCCGTTTACAAGAGACCCAGTACTTC.

This clone was found a few times. The chain couples TRBV9 to TRBJ2-1; 9 bases line up with TRBD2. Losses at the gene ends were 0 bases for V and 4 bases for J; bases not matched to a gene: 5. CDR1 is SGDLS, CDR2 YYNGEE, per germline. This CDR3 spans 16 amino acids. Written as DNA, the CDR3 is TGTGCCAGCAGCGTAGAGACTAGCGGTTTTTACAATGAGCAGTTCTTC. Protein: CASSVETSGFYNEQFF.

The V call is TRBV7-9, the J call TRBJ2-7, with 8 bases identical to TRBD1. CDR3 size: 15 residues. The V gene end was trimmed by 5 bases and the J gene end by 4 bases; junction bases not matched to a gene: 10. Germline V gives CDR1 SEHNR, CDR2 FQNEAQ (reference sequence). The CDR3 here is CASSRGTGRPYEQYF. In DNA form, the CDR3 reads TGTGCCAGCAGCAGAGGGACAGGACGTCCTTACGAGCAGTACTTC.

The chain carries TRBV4-3 and TRBJ2-5; no clear D gene. The CDR3 has 13 residues. V lost 3 bases to trimming and J lost 5 bases, with 10 bases between them. Germline CDR1 reads LGHNA; CDR2 reads YSLEER. CDR3 protein: CASSHRPRETQYF. DNA of the CDR3: TGCGCCAGCAGCCATAGACCGCGGGAGACCCAGTACTTC.

This rearrangement joins TRBV30 to TRBJ2-1; D perhaps matches TRBD2 (6 bases). Germline V gene data show CDR1 as GTSNPN and CDR2 as SVGIG (reference sequence). Trimming cost V 3 bases and J 7 bases, with 13 bases left between them. CDR3 length equals 13 residues. In DNA form, the CDR3 reads TGTGCCTGGAGGGCGCGGGACCCTAATGAGCAGTTCTTC. Amino acid sequence: CAWRARDPNEQFF. Combining the CDR3 with reference TRBV30 and TRBJ2-1 gives the whole variable domain SQTIHQWPATLVQPVGSPLSLECTVEGTSNPNLYWYRQAAGRGLQLLFYSVGIGQISSEVPQNLSASRPQDRQFILSSKKLLLSDSGFYLCAWRARDPNEQFFGPGTRLTVL.

The chain is built from TRBV27 and TRBJ2-7; D might be TRBD2 (7 bases). CDR1 and CDR2 from the germline V gene are MNHEY and SMNVEV (reference sequence). The V gene lost 6 bases and the J gene lost 4 bases, with 22 bases spanning the gap. The CDR3 is made up of 16 amino acids. This CDR3 reads CASRGGTTGPKYEQYF. Here the CDR3 DNA reads TGTGCCAGCAGGGGGGGGACGACAGGCCCCAAATACGAGCAGTACTTC.

CDR3 region: CASSRYPPPSQTRILYNEQFF. In DNA form, the CDR3 reads TGTGCCAGCAGCCGATACCCTCCCCCCTCCCAAACTAGGATCCTCTACAATGAGCAGTTCTTC. V is TRBV27 and J is TRBJ2-1; TRBD2 is a possible D gene (5 bases). V lost 6 bases and J 3 bases, leaving 33 bases between the germline ends. Looked up from germline, CDR1 is MNHEY and CDR2 is SMNVEV (reference sequence). The CDR3 spans 21 residues.